This entry lists 25 T cell receptor beta chains sequenced from one sample in a study of blood T cell repertoires in COVID-19. Using immunoSEQ multiplex PCR, the repertoire was profiled, and TCRdb retains in-frame clones only, with some absent. Of some 180,000 clones in the sample, almost 90% were seen once. The sample was peripheral blood. These receptor sequences come from a man aged 50 to 60 with acute or convalescent COVID-19.

This clone was counted once. This chain uses TRBV3-1 (or the pseudogene TRBV3-2) with TRBJ1-4; D unresolved. CDR1 LGHDT and CDR2 YNNKEL come from the germline V gene (reference sequence). V lost 11 bases, J lost 4 bases, and 14 bases lay in between. CDR3 length equals 13 residues. The CDR3 sequence: CASKRGSNEKLFF. The CDR3 DNA reads as TGTGCCTCAAAGCGAGGGAGTAATGAAAAACTGTTTTTT.

The gene calls are TRBV6-6 and TRBJ1-5; 9 nucleotides match TRBD1. V lost 5 bases to trimming and J lost 7 bases; unmatched junction nucleotides: 9. Germline V gives CDR1 MNHNY, CDR2 SVGAGI (reference sequence). The CDR3 runs 15 residues. In nucleotides, the CDR3 is TGTGCCAGCAGTACCGGGACAGGGAAAGGGCAGCCCCAGCATTTT. Amino acids: CASSTGTGKGQPQHF.

The chain joins TRBV29-1 to TRBJ1-2; D possibly corresponds to TRBD1 (6 bases). This CDR3 is 13 amino acids long. The V end was cut by 6 bases, the J end by 5 bases, with 16 bases between. Germline lookup yields CDR1 SQVTM and CDR2 ANQGSEA. For the CDR3, the DNA is TGCAGCGTAGAAACAGGGAGAGGTTATGGCTACACCTTC. Its translation is CSVETGRGYGYTF.

The V and J genes are TRBV9 and TRBJ2-1; the match to TRBD2 covers 7 bases. CDR3 size: 16 residues. V shed 4 bases and J 10 bases; nucleotides not matched to a gene: 17. From germline, CDR1 is SGDLS and CDR2 YYNGEE. In DNA, the CDR3 is TGTGCCAGCAGCACGCAGTGGGAGACTAGCCTGGGAGAGCAGTTCTTC. Protein product: CASSTQWETSLGEQFF.

The CDR3 region has the DNA TGTGCCAGCTCGGGACAGCTCGAAGCTTTCTTT. Translating it yields CASSGQLEAFF. The rearrangement links TRBV18 to TRBJ1-1, with 7 bases aligning to TRBD1. CDR3 length: 11 amino acids. The germline V gene has CDR1 KGHSH and CDR2 LQKENI. V lost 6 bases to trimming and J lost 8 bases; unmatched junction nucleotides: 3.

This clone was detected only a few times. The chain recombines TRBV30 with TRBJ1-6; 7 bases are a match to TRBD1. The germline gives CDR1 GTSNPN, CDR2 SVGIG (reference sequence). V lost 6 bases and J lost 3; bases outside the gene matches: 8. The CDR3 sequence is 15 residues long. CDR3 sequence: CACMTGTLYNSPLHF. The CDR3 DNA reads TGTGCCTGCATGACAGGGACCCTCTATAATTCACCCCTCCACTTT. Full variable domain (missing parts from reference TRBV30 and TRBJ1-6): SQTIHQWPATLVQPVGSPLSLECTVEGTSNPNLYWYRQAAGRGLQLLFYSVGIGQISSEVPQNLSASRPQDRQFILSSKKLLLSDSGFYLCACMTGTLYNSPLHFGNGTRLTVT.

This rearrangement joins TRBV28 to TRBJ1-5; D perhaps matches TRBD1 (5 bases). The CDR3 has 11 residues. Germline CDR1 and CDR2: MDHEN and SYDVKM. Between the trimmed V and J ends, which lost 5 bases and 12 bases, there was a span of 11 bases. Here the CDR3 DNA reads TGTGCCAGCAGTCCCCGGGGGGTCCAGCATTTT. It encodes CASSPRGVQHF. Complete variable domain (other parts from reference TRBV28 and TRBJ1-5): DVKVTQSSRYLVKRTGEKVFLECVQDMDHENMFWYRQDPGLGLRLIYFSYDVKMKEKGDIPEGYSVSREKKERFSLILESASTNQTSMYLCASSPRGVQHFGDGTRLSIL.

The rearrangement joins TRBV28 to TRBJ1-5, with TRBD1 matching 7 bases. J gave up 6 bases and V 2 bases, and 4 bases lay outside the gene matches. There are 14 residues in the CDR3. Germline assignment: CDR1 MDHEN and CDR2 SYDVKM. The CDR3 protein is CASSLGQGGQPQHF. The DNA of the CDR3 is TGTGCCAGCAGTTTAGGTCAGGGGGGTCAGCCCCAGCATTTT.

This chain uses TRBV3-1 (or the pseudogene TRBV3-2) with TRBJ1-1; D not certain. CDR3 length equals 13 residues. V was cut by 4 bases and J by 8 bases, with 14 bases left in between. Germline V gene lookup returns CDR1 LGHDT and CDR2 YNNKEL (reference sequence). DNA for the CDR3: TGTGCCAGCAGCCCACCCTCGGTGCTAGAAGCTTTCTTT. Protein sequence: CASSPPSVLEAFF.

The V and J genes are TRBV15 and TRBJ1-4, with TRBD1 matching over 7 bases. Germline values: CDR1 LNHNV, CDR2 YYDKDF (reference sequence). The CDR3 runs 16 residues. J gave up 5 bases and V 2 bases, and 8 bases lay outside the gene matches. CDR3 DNA sequence: TGTGCCACCAGCAGAAGGCCGGGACAGAGAAATGAAAAACTGTTTTTT. Encoded protein: CATSRRPGQRNEKLFF.

This chain links TRBV5-1 with TRBJ2-1; TRBD1 matches 7 bases. Per the germline V gene, CDR1 is SGHRS and CDR2 is YFSETQ. This CDR3 contains 17 residues. V was clipped by 3 bases and J by 1 base; unmatched bases: 10. This CDR3 reads CASSYSYRGRSYNEQFF. CDR3 nucleotide sequence: TGCGCCAGCAGCTACTCGTACAGGGGACGATCCTACAATGAGCAGTTCTTC.

The chain recombines TRBV7-2 with TRBJ2-2; D unresolved. Germline-derived CDR1 and CDR2 are SGHTA and FQGNSA. Deletions cut 1 base from V and 4 bases from J, with 4 bases between. This CDR3 has 13 residues. The CDR3 region is CASSLVSTGELFF. The CDR3 DNA is TGTGCCAGCAGCTTAGTCTCCACCGGGGAGCTGTTTTTT. The full variable domain, its missing parts supplied by reference TRBV7-2 and TRBJ2-2, is GAGVSQSPSNKVTEKGKDVELRCDPISGHTALYWYRQSLGQGLEFLIYFQGNSAPDKSGLPSDRFSAERTGGSVSTLTIQRTQQEDSAVYLCASSLVSTGELFFGEGSRLTVL.

The genes are TRBV3-1 (or the pseudogene TRBV3-2) and TRBJ2-7, with TRBD2 identical over 8 bases. The J segment lost 6 bases and the V segment lost 0 bases, leaving 7 bases of the junction unmatched. The germline V gene encodes CDR1 LGHDT and CDR2 YNNKEL (reference sequence). CDR3 size: 15 residues. The CDR3 coding sequence is TGTGCCAGCAGCCAAGAAAGGGGACTAGTGTTCGAGCAGTACTTC. Its translation: CASSQERGLVFEQYF.

The chain is built from TRBV6-5 and TRBJ1-2; TRBD1 might be the D (6 bases). The CDR3 loop spans 12 amino acids. V lost 7 bases and J lost 5, with 11 bases in between. Germline V gene data show CDR1 as MNHEY and CDR2 as SVGAGI. The DNA of the CDR3 is TGTGCCAGCACCCCCACAGGGTATGGCTACACCTTC. As protein: CASTPTGYGYTF.

In DNA form, the CDR3 reads TGTGCCAGCAGCTCCTCCAGACAGGGATTGAACACCGGGGAGCTGTTTTTT. This sequence encodes CASSSSRQGLNTGELFF. This chain uses TRBV5-4 with TRBJ2-2; 7 bases are shared with TRBD1. Losses at the gene ends were 3 bases for V and 1 base for J; bases not matched to a gene: 9. This CDR3 region has 17 residues. CDR1 and CDR2 from the germline V gene are SGHNT and YYREEE (reference sequence).

The chain employs TRBV6-4 and TRBJ2-4, with D perhaps matching TRBD2 (5 bases). Trimming stripped 4 bases from V and 5 bases from J, with 24 bases between. There are 18 residues in the CDR3. CDR1 is MRHNA, CDR2 SNTAGT, per germline. In DNA form, the CDR3 reads TGTGCCAGCAGTGGCCCGGGTGGGAGCGGCACTGCAGAAAACATTCAGTACTTC. This gives the protein CASSGPGGSGTAENIQYF.

V gene TRBV4-2 combines with J gene TRBJ1-1; D is ambiguous. Trimming shortened V by 1 base and J by 10 bases, and 13 bases separated the two germline ends. The CDR3 runs to 13 residues. Germline V CDR1 and CDR2: LGHNA, YNFKEQ. CDR3 DNA: TGTGCCAGCAGCCAAGTCGGTACCCCGCGAGCTTTCTTT. Amino acid sequence: CASSQVGTPRAFF.

The chain uses TRBV3-1 (or the pseudogene TRBV3-2) and TRBJ2-1; 8 bases are shared with TRBD1. CDR3 length equals 16 residues. Trimming removed 0 bases from V and 7 bases from J; junction bases left unmatched: 8. Germline loops: CDR1 LGHDT, CDR2 YNNKEL (reference sequence). CDR3 nucleotide sequence: TGTGCCAGCAGCCAAGACGGGCAGGGGGCGGCGAATGAGCAGTTCTTC. It specifies CASSQDGQGAANEQFF.

V and J are TRBV11-2 and TRBJ2-1; the D is unclear. Trimming took off 8 bases at V and 0 bases at J, with 11 bases between the two ends. The CDR3 consists of 14 residues. The germline V gene encodes CDR1 SGHAT and CDR2 FQNNGV. The CDR3 is CASARSASYNEQFF. Here the CDR3 DNA reads TGTGCCAGCGCCCGGAGCGCCTCCTACAATGAGCAGTTCTTC. Supplemented by reference TRBV11-2 and TRBJ2-1, the full variable domain reads EAGVAQSPRYKIIEKRQSVAFWCNPISGHATLYWYQQILGQGPKLLIQFQNNGVVDDSQLPKDRFSAERLKGVDSTLKIQPAKLEDSAVYLCASARSASYNEQFFGPGTRLTVL.

The rearrangement joins TRBV5-1 to TRBJ2-3; possible D gene TRBD2, 7 bases. Trimming removed 3 bases from V and 2 bases from J, with 13 bases in between. The CDR3 is made up of 15 amino acids. In germline, CDR1 is SGHRS, CDR2 YFSETQ. CDR3 DNA: TGCGCCAGCAGCTCAGTGGGGGGGCTCACAGATACGCAGTATTTT. It is translated as CASSSVGGLTDTQYF. The full variable domain, completed using reference TRBV5-1 and TRBJ2-3, is KAGVTQTPRYLIKTRGQQVTLSCSPISGHRSVSWYQQTPGQGLQFLFEYFSETQRNKGNFPGRFSGRQFSNSRSEMNVSTLELGDSALYLCASSSVGGLTDTQYFGPGTRLTVL.

The chain's CDR3 is CASSDNLELNNSPLHF. The CDR3 region has the DNA TGTGCCAGCAGTGATAACCTCGAGCTAAATAATTCACCCCTCCACTTT. This sequence joins TRBV6-4 and TRBJ1-6; D call uncertain. Germline values: CDR1 MRHNA, CDR2 SNTAGT. Trimming removed 3 bases from V and 5 bases from J, with 14 bases in between. The CDR3 loop spans 16 amino acids.

This rearrangement joins TRBV7-2 to TRBJ1-3; D is possibly TRBD1 (6 bases). The V end was cut by 1 base, the J end by 4 bases, with 11 bases between. Germline assignment: CDR1 SGHTA and CDR2 FQGNSA. This CDR3 region has 15 residues. Written as DNA, the CDR3 is TGTGCCAGCAGCTTAGGGGCAGGGGCCGGAAACACCATATATTTT. Translation gives CASSLGAGAGNTIYF.

Here the CDR3 DNA reads TGTGCCAGCAGCTTAGTACGGGGGACTAATGAAAAACTGTTTTTT. Protein product: CASSLVRGTNEKLFF. The V call is TRBV7-2, the J call TRBJ1-4; a possible D gene is TRBD1 (5 bases). V was shortened by 1 base and J by 2 bases, with 8 bases between the two germline ends. Germline CDR1 reads SGHTA; CDR2 reads FQGNSA. CDR3 length equals 15 residues.

This clone has more than one count but fewer than ten. The genes are TRBV5-4 and TRBJ2-2, with 9 bases fitting TRBD2. The junction had 3 bases not matched to a gene; V was cut back by 2 bases and J by 1 base. CDR1 is SGHNT and CDR2 is YYREEE in the germline V gene (reference sequence). The CDR3 runs 16 residues. Here the CDR3 DNA reads TGTGCCAGCAGCTTCCTAGCGGGGAGGAACACCGGGGAGCTGTTTTTT. It encodes CASSFLAGRNTGELFF.

The chain has TRBV12-3 or TRBV12-4 and TRBJ2-3; D call uncertain. The ends were cut back, 7 bases at V and 2 bases at J, with 7 bases in the middle. The CDR3 is 12 residues long. Written as DNA, the CDR3 is TGTGCCAGCAATAGTCCCACAGATACGCAGTATTTT. Protein sequence: CASNSPTDTQYF.